A selection of T cell receptor beta chains follows, all from one sample in a study of CD8+CD57+ T cells in acquired aplastic anemia. TCRdb passed the reads through MiXCR, listing each CDR3 protein once. The table has around 180,000 distinct CDR3 sequences, about 64% seen once; the top ten hold around 45%. The sequenced sample was sorted CD4+, CD8+, or CD8+CD57+ T cells (not recorded which) from PBMCs. Receptors were obtained from a human donor in good health. The conserved cysteine and the conserved F or W are not part of the CDR3 here. Each record gives: J gene, V gene, CDR3 length, CDR3 protein.

>TRBJ2-7|TRBV20-1|14
SARDSGTGDPYEQY
>TRBJ1-2|TRBV19|14
ASSFSGTSGGYGYT
>TRBJ2-3|TRBV7-2|13
ASSAPHRGTDTQY
>TRBJ1-2|TRBV4-1|14
ASSQPGTDDFYGYT
>TRBJ2-7|TRBV19|10
ASSRHRDEQY
>TRBJ2-7|TRBV6-5|11
ASSHGKDYEQY
>TRBJ1-4|TRBV19|9
ASSMGLKLF
>TRBJ2-1|TRBV12-5|12
ASGLVRQGHEQF
>TRBJ2-7|TRBV7-9|12
ASSPPGQGTVQY
>TRBJ2-3|TRBV29-1|12
SGEGDRGQDTQY
>TRBJ1-4|TRBV2|12
ASGVNGPSEKLF
>TRBJ2-6|TRBV10-1|15
ASSVQGQVSGANVLT
>TRBJ1-5|TRBV15|12
ATSRGWSEQPQH
>TRBJ1-4|TRBV5-1|14
ASSVPTGTTNEKLF
>TRBJ1-5|TRBV7-3|17
ASSLHPAVPPLGNQPQH
>TRBJ2-3|TRBV6-4|12
ASSDSGGADTQY
>TRBJ2-5|TRBV12-3/TRBV12-4|14
ASSFITLTRMETQY
>TRBJ2-2|TRBV19|14
ASSYTTSGSTGELF
>TRBJ1-6|TRBV4-1|11
ASSPEKGSPLH
>TRBJ2-1|TRBV7-3|14
ASSLGLAGSYNEQF
>TRBJ1-2|TRBV15|14
ATSSGGTEGWGGYT
>TRBJ2-7|TRBV5-5|14
ASSPSRWDRSYEQY
>TRBJ2-1|TRBV10-2|12
ASSGGSSVNEQF
>TRBJ2-7|TRBV25-1|16
ASSFGRLAGGPGDEQY
>TRBJ2-7|TRBV11-3|13
ASSLEDRSNYEQY